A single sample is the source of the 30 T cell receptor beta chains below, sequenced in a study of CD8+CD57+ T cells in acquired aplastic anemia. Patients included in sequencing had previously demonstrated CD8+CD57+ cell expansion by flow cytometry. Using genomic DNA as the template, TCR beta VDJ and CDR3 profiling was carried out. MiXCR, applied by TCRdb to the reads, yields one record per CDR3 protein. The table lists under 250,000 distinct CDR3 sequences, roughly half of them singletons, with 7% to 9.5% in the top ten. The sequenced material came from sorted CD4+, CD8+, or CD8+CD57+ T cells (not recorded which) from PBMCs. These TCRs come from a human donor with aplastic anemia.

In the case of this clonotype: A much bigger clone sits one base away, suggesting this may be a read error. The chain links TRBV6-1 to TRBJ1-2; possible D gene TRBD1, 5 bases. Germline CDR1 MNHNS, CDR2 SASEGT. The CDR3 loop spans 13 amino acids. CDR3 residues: CASSEKGEPGCTF. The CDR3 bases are TGTGCCAGCAGTGAAAAAGGGGAGCCTGGCTGCACCTTC.

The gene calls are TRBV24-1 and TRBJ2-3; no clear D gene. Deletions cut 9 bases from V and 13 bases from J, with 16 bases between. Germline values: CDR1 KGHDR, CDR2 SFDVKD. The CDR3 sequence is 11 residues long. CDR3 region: CATLRTSREYF. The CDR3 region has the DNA TGTGCCACCCTCAGGACCAGCCGGGAGTATTTT.

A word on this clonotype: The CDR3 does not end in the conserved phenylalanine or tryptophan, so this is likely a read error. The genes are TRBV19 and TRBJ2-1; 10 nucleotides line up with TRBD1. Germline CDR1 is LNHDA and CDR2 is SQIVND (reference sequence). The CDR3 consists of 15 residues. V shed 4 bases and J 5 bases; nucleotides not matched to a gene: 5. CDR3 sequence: CASSTDRGRHNEQFS. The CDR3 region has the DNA TGTGCCAGTAGTACAGACAGGGGGCGTCACAATGAGCAGTTCTCC.

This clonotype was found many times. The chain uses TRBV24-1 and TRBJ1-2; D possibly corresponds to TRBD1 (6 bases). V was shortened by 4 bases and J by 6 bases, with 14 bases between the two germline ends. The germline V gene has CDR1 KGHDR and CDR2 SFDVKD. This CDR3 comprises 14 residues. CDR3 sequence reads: CATSDRDRRHGYTF. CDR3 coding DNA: TGTGCCACCAGTGACCGCGACAGGAGGCATGGCTACACCTTC.

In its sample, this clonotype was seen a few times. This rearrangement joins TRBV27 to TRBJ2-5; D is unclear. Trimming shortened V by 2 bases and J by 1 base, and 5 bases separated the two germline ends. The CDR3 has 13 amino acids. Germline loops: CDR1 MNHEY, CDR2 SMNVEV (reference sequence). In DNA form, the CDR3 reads TGTGCCAGCAGTTTAAGTCCCCAAGAGACCCAGTACTTC. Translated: CASSLSPQETQYF.

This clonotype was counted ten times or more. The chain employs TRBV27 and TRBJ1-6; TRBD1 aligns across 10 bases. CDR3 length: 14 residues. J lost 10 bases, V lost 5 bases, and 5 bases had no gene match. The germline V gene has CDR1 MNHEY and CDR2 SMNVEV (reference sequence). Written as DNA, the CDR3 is TGTGCCAGCAGTGACAGGGGGCGGATATCACCCCTCCACTTT. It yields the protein CASSDRGRISPLHF.

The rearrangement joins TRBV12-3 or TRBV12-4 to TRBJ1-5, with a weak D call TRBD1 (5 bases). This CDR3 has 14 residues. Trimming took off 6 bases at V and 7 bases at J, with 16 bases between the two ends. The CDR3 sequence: CASRRGQAGQPQHF. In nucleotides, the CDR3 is TGTGCCAGCAGGCGGGGCCAGGCCGGACAGCCCCAGCATTTT.

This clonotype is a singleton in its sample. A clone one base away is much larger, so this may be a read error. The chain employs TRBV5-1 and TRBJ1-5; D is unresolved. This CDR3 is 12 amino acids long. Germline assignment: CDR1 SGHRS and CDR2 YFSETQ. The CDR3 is CASSSEYGPQHF. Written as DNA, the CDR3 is TGTGCCAGCAGCTCAGAGTATGGGCCCCAGCATTTT.

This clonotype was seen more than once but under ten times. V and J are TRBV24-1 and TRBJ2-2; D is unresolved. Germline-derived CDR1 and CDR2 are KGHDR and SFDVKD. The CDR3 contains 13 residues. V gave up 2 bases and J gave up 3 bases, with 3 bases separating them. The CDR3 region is CATSDSYTGELFF. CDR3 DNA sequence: TGTGCCACCAGTGATTCCTACACCGGGGAGCTGTTTTTT.

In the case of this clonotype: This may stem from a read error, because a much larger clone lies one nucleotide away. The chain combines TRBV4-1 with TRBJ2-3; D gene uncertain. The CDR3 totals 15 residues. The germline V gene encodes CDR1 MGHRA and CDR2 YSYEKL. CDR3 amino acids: CAGSHPGASTDTQYF. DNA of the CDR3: TGCGCCGGCAGCCATCCCGGTGCTAGCACAGATACGCAGTATTTT.

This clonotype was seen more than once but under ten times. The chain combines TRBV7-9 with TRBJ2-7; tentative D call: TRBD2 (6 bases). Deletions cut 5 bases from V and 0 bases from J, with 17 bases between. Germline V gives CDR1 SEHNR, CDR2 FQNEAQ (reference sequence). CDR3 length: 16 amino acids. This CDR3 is CASSLPGGARSYEQYF. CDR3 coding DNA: TGTGCCAGCAGCCTCCCAGGAGGGGCCCGCTCCTACGAGCAGTACTTC. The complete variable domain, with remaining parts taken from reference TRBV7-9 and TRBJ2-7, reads DTGVSQNPRHKITKRGQNVTFRCDPISEHNRLYWYRQTLGQGPEFLTYFQNEAQLEKSRLLSDRFSAERPKGSFSTLEIQRTEQGDSAMYLCASSLPGGARSYEQYFGPGTRLTVT.

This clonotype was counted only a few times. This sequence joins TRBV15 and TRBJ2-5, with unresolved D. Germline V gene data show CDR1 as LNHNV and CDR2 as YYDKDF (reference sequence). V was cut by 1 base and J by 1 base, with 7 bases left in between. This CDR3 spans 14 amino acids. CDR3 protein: CATSRVSSQETQYF. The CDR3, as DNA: TGTGCCACCAGCAGAGTGTCCAGCCAAGAGACCCAGTACTTC.

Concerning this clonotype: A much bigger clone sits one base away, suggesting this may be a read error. The CDR3 loop reads CASSLAFNTEAFF. As DNA, the CDR3 is TGTGCCAGCAGTTTGGCATTTAACACTGAAGCTTTCTTT. V is TRBV6-5 and J is TRBJ1-1; no reliable D call. Per germline, CDR1 MNHEY and CDR2 SVGAGI. Trimming left V 4 bases short and J 2 bases short, with 8 bases between. CDR3 length: 13 residues.

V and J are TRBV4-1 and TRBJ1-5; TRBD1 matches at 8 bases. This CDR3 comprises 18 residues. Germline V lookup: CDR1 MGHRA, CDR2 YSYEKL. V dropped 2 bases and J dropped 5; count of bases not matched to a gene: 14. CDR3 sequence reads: CASSQFIVEQGADQPQHF. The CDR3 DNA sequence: TGCGCCAGCAGCCAATTCATCGTGGAGCAGGGGGCTGATCAGCCCCAGCATTTT.

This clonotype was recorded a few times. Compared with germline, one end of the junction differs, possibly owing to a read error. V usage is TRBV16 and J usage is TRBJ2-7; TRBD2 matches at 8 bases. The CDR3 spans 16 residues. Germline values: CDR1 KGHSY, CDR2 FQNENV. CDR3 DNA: TGTGCCAGCAGCCAATCGAGTAATGCGGGGGGCAACGAGCAGCACTTC. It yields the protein CASSQSSNAGGNEQHF.

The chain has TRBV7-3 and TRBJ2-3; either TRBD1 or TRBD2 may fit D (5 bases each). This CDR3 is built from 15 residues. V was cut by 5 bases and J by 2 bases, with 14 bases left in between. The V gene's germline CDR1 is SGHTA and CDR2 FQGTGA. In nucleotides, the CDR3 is TGTGCCAGCAGCGTGTCACCGGGGACCACAGATACGCAGTATTTT. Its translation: CASSVSPGTTDTQYF.

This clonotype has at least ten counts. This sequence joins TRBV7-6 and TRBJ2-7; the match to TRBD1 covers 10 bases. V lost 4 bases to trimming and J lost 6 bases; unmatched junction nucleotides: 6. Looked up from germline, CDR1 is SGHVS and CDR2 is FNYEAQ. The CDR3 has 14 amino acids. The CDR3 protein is CASSSKDRGSEQYF. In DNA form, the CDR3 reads TGTGCCAGCAGCTCGAAGGACAGGGGGAGCGAGCAGTACTTC.

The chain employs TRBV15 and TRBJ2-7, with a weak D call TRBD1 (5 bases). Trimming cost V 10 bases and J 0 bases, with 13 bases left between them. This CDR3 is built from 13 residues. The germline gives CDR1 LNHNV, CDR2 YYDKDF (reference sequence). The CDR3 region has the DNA TGTGCCATCTCCTCAGGGAACTCCTACGAGCAGTACGTC. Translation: CAISSGNSYEQYV.

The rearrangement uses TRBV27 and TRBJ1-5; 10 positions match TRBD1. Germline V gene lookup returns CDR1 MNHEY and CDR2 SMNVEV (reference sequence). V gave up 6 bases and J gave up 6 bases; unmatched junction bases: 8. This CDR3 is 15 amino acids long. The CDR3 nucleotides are TGTGCCAGCAGCGTGAGGGGACAGGGGACTCAGCCCCAGCATTTT. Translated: CASSVRGQGTQPQHF.

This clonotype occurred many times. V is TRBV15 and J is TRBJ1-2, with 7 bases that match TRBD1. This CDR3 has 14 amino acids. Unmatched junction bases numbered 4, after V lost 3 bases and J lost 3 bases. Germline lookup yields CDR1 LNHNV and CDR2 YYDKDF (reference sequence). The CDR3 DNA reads TGTGCCACCAGCAGGCTAGGGGGCGACTATGGCTACACCTTC. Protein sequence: CATSRLGGDYGYTF.

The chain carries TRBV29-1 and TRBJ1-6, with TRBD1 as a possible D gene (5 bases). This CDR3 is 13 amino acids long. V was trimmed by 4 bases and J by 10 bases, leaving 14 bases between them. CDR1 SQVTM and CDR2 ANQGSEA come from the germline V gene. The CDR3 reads CSVGLGGGSPLHF. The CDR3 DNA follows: TGCAGCGTTGGGCTGGGGGGGGGATCACCCCTCCACTTT. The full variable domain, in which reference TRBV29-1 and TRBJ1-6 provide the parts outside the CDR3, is SAVISQKPSRDICQRGTSLTIQCQVDSQVTMMFWYRQQPGQSLTLIATANQGSEATYESGFVIDKFPISRPNLTFSTLTVSNMSPEDSSIYLCSVGLGGGSPLHFGNGTRLTVT.

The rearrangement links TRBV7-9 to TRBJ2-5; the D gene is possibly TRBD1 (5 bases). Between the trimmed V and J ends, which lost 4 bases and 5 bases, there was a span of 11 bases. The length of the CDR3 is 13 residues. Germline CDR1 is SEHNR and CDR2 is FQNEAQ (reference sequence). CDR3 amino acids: CASSSGQWETQYF. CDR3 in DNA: TGTGCCAGCAGCTCAGGACAATGGGAGACCCAGTACTTC.

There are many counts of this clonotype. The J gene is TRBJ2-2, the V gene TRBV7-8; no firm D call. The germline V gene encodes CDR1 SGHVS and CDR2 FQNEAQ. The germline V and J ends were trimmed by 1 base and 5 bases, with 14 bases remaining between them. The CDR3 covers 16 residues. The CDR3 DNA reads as TGTGCCAGCAGCTTAGTGTCTAGTTGGGTTACCGGGGAGCTGTTTTTT. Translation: CASSLVSSWVTGELFF.

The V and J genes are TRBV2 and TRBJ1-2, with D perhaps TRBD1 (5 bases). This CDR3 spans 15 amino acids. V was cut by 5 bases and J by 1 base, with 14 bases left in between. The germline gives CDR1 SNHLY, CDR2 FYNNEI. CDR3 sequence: CASSSDSPINYGYTF. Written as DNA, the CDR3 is TGTGCCAGCAGTTCAGACAGCCCGATTAACTATGGCTACACCTTC.

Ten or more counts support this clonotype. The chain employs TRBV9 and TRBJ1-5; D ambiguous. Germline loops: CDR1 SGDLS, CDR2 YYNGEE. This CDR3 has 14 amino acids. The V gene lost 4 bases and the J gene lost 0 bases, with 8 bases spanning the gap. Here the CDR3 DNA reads TGTGCCAGCAGCCCAGACCATAGCAATCAGCCCCAGCATTTT. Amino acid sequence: CASSPDHSNQPQHF. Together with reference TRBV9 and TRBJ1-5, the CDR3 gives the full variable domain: DSGVTQTPKHLITATGQRVTLRCSPRSGDLSVYWYQQSLDQGLQFLIQYYNGEERAKGNILERFSAQQFPDLHSELNLSSLELGDSALYFCASSPDHSNQPQHFGDGTRLSIL.

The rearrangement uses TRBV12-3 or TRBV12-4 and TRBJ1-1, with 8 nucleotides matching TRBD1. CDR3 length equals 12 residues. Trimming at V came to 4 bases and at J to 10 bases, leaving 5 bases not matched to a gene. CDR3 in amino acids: CASSSQGAAAFF. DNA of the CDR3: TGTGCCAGCAGTTCTCAGGGGGCGGCAGCTTTCTTT.

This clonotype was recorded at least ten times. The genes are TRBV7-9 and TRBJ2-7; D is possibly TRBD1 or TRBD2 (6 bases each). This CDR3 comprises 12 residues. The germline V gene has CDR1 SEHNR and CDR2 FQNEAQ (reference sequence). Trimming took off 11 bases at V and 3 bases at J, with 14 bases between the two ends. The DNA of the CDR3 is TGTGCCGCATCCGGAGGGGGCTACGAGCAGTACTTC. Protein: CAASGGGYEQYF. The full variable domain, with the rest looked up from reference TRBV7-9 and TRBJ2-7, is DTGVSQNPRHKITKRGQNVTFRCDPISEHNRLYWYRQTLGQGPEFLTYFQNEAQLEKSRLLSDRFSAERPKGSFSTLEIQRTEQGDSAMYLCAASGGGYEQYFGPGTRLTVT.

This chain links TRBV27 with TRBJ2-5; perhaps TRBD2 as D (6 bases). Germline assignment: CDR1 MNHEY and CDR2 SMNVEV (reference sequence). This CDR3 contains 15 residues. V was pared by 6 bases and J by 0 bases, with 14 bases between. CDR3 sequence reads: CASSPSGLYQETQYF. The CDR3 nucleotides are TGTGCCAGCAGCCCCTCGGGACTTTACCAAGAGACCCAGTACTTC.

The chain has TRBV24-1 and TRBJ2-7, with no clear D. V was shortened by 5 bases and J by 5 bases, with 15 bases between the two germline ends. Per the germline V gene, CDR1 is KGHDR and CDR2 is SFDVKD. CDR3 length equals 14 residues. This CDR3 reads CATSAHGSKDEQYF. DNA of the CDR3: TGTGCCACCAGTGCCCATGGATCAAAGGACGAGCAGTACTTC.

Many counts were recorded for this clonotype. The CDR3 sequence: CASSLAGQKRTEAFF. The CDR3 region has the DNA TGCGCCAGCAGCTTGGCGGGCCAGAAGAGGACTGAAGCTTTCTTT. This chain connects TRBV5-1 to TRBJ1-1, with D hard to call. The CDR3 consists of 15 residues. Trimming took 0 bases from V and 5 from J, leaving 14 bases between them. In germline, CDR1 is SGHRS, CDR2 YFSETQ.